Each of the 9 T cell receptor beta chains below was sequenced from the same sample in a study of T cell repertoires in cytomegalovirus infection. TCRdb re-called the reads with MiXCR, one entry per CDR3 protein. Among 100,000 to 150,000 distinct CDR3 sequences listed, roughly 9% were seen once. The sample taken for sequencing was PBMCs. These TCRs come from a human donor in good health (CMV status not recorded). Some clones in this sample may be carry-over from other donors' samples.

V and J are TRBV5-1 and TRBJ1-6; D remains ambiguous. Germline CDR1 reads SGHRS; CDR2 reads YFSETQ. Trimming left V 4 bases short and J 7 bases short, with 18 bases between. This CDR3 is 16 amino acids long. This CDR3 reads CASSLLTGNLNSPLHF. For the CDR3, the DNA is TGCGCCAGCAGCCTGTTAACGGGAAATCTGAATTCACCCCTCCACTTT.

In this sample, this clonotype turned up many times. The rearrangement uses TRBV7-8 and TRBJ2-7, with D unclear. The CDR3 is 13 amino acids. V gave up 6 bases and J gave up 2 bases, with 11 bases separating them. The germline CDR1 and CDR2 sequences are SGHVS and FQNEAQ. Written as DNA, the CDR3 is TGTGCCAGCAGTACGGACGCAGCCTACGAGCAGTACTTC. Its protein is CASSTDAAYEQYF.

This clonotype appeared many times. V usage is TRBV18 and J usage is TRBJ2-1; D tentatively reads TRBD1 or TRBD2 (5 bases each). The germline V and J ends were trimmed by 4 bases and 5 bases, with 18 bases remaining between them. The CDR3 contains 16 residues. Germline values: CDR1 KGHSH, CDR2 LQKENI. For the CDR3, the DNA is TGTGCCAGCTCACTTTTTCTCCGGGACGAAAACAATGAGCAGTTCTTC. This encodes CASSLFLRDENNEQFF.

This clonotype appeared many times. V usage is TRBV11-2 and J usage is TRBJ2-2; possibly TRBD2 for D (5 bases). Trimming pared 4 bases from V and 0 bases from J, leaving 12 bases between. CDR1 is SGHAT and CDR2 is FQNNGV in the germline V gene. The CDR3 runs to 16 residues. This CDR3 is CASSSVRRPNTGELFF. CDR3 nucleotide sequence: TGTGCCAGCAGCTCTGTGAGGAGGCCGAACACCGGGGAGCTGTTTTTT. The complete variable domain, with remaining parts taken from reference TRBV11-2 and TRBJ2-2, reads EAGVAQSPRYKIIEKRQSVAFWCNPISGHATLYWYQQILGQGPKLLIQFQNNGVVDDSQLPKDRFSAERLKGVDSTLKIQPAKLEDSAVYLCASSSVRRPNTGELFFGEGSRLTVL.

This clonotype was counted at least ten times. This chain links TRBV7-9 with TRBJ2-3, with D possibly matching TRBD2 (5 bases). The V gene lost 4 bases and the J gene lost 5 bases, with 13 bases spanning the gap. Germline V gives CDR1 SEHNR, CDR2 FQNEAQ (reference sequence). The CDR3 consists of 14 residues. The CDR3 nucleotides read TGTGCCAGCAGCTCCCAGGCAGCGGAAGATACGCAGTATTTT. The encoded protein is CASSSQAAEDTQYF.

This clonotype has a count of ten or more. The chain carries TRBV28 and TRBJ2-3; D not resolved. V was shortened by 6 bases and J by 6 bases, with 13 bases between the two germline ends. This CDR3 is 13 amino acids long. Germline CDR1 and CDR2: MDHEN and SYDVKM. The DNA for the CDR3 is TGTGCCAGCAGCTCTGGACGGCCGGATACGCAGTATTTT. Amino acid sequence: CASSSGRPDTQYF. The variable domain in full, with the rest retrieved from reference TRBV28 and TRBJ2-3, is DVKVTQSSRYLVKRTGEKVFLECVQDMDHENMFWYRQDPGLGLRLIYFSYDVKMKEKGDIPEGYSVSREKKERFSLILESASTNQTSMYLCASSSGRPDTQYFGPGTRLTVL.

This clonotype was counted many times. The J gene is TRBJ2-7, the V gene TRBV7-9; 10 positions agree with TRBD1. This CDR3 spans 16 amino acids. V gave up 5 bases and J gave up 1 base; unmatched junction bases: 8. The germline CDR1 and CDR2 sequences are SEHNR and FQNEAQ (reference sequence). CDR3 region: CASSPQPGQGSYEQYF. The CDR3 DNA sequence: TGTGCCAGCAGCCCACAACCGGGACAGGGGTCCTACGAGCAGTACTTC. The entire variable domain, with the rest obtained from reference TRBV7-9 and TRBJ2-7, is as follows: DTGVSQNPRHKITKRGQNVTFRCDPISEHNRLYWYRQTLGQGPEFLTYFQNEAQLEKSRLLSDRFSAERPKGSFSTLEIQRTEQGDSAMYLCASSPQPGQGSYEQYFGPGTRLTVT.

There are many counts of this clonotype. This rearrangement joins TRBV28 to TRBJ2-7, with 9 bases aligning to TRBD2. V trimming: 6 bases; J trimming: 2 bases; junction bases outside the gene matches: 5. The CDR3 loop spans 14 amino acids. Germline values: CDR1 MDHEN, CDR2 SYDVKM. The CDR3 region is CASRAAGGTYEQYF. The CDR3 bases are TGTGCCAGCAGAGCAGCGGGGGGAACCTACGAGCAGTACTTC.

This clonotype was seen at least ten times. The chain combines TRBV19 with TRBJ2-3; 10 bases match TRBD1. CDR1 is LNHDA and CDR2 is SQIVND in the germline V gene (reference sequence). The CDR3 has 16 amino acids. V gave up 5 bases and J gave up 1 base; unmatched junction bases: 6. DNA of the CDR3: TGTGCCAGTAGTCCCCTAGGGACAGGGGGCACAGATACGCAGTATTTT. This gives the protein CASSPLGTGGTDTQYF.